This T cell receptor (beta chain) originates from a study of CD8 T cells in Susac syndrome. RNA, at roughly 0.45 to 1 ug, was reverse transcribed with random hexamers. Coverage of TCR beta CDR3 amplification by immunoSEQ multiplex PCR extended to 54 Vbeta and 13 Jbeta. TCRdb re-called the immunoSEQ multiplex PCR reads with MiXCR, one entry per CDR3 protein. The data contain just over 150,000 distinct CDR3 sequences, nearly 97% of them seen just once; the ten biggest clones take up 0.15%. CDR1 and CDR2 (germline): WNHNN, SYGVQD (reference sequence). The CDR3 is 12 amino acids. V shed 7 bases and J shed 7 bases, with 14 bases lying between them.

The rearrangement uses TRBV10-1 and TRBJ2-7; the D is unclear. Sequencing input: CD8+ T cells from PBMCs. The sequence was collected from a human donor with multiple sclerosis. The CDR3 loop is CASKVGMGEQYF. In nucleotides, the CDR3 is TGCGCCAGCAAGGTTGGGATGGGGGAGCAGTACTTC.